The rows below give T cell receptor beta chains drawn from one sample of a study of CD8 T cells in ankylosing spondylitis. TCRdb re-derived calls from the 5' RACE reads in MiXCR, one entry per CDR3 protein. The top ten hold about 0.89% of the sample, which has hundreds of thousands of distinct CDR3 sequences, around 26% seen once. Sequencing was done on a sample of blood, either unsorted or a sorted T cell fraction (not recorded which). The receptors were gathered from a male donor with ankylosing spondylitis. CDR3s leave out the opening cysteine and the closing phenylalanine or tryptophan.

v_call,cdr3_aa
TRBV6-2/TRBV6-3,ASKVGDRGFNQPQH
TRBV25-1,ASGLVARSLFGRNTIY
TRBV12-3/TRBV12-4,ASIRQGTGNSYEQY
TRBV29-1,SVVRGVMAF
TRBV6-1,ASSLQSAGNTEAF
TRBV12-3/TRBV12-4,ASTPDTSNQPQH
TRBV20-1,SGSSQGVNQPQH
TRBV18,ASSEDRTDQPQH
TRBV7-2,ASSSRGPTNEKLF
TRBV7-9,ASSKGGGSYEQY
TRBV29-1,SVVGESSYNEQF
TRBV29-1,SFDSAGGELF
TRBV7-8,ASSAMTSGSGSSYEQY
TRBV5-1,ASRSGGSTYEQY
TRBV29-1,SLDTMRNEQF
TRBV12-3/TRBV12-4,ASTRIGFEAF
TRBV7-2,ASSPWQGTGEQY
TRBV5-4,ASSLFGSPLH
TRBV5-1,ASSLGLAGGDTQY
TRBV20-1,SASMAGPTSQY